This T cell receptor beta chain was identified during a study of T-cell reconstitution after alpha-beta-depleted transplantation in children. The CDR3 sequence is 15 residues long. V lost 0 bases and J lost 3, with 15 bases in between. CDR1 is DFQATT and CDR2 is SNEGSKA in the germline V gene (reference sequence). The TCRbeta library was prepared with unique molecular identifiers. TCRdb ran MiXCR on the PCR reads and lists one entry per CDR3 protein. The data hold 500,000 to 600,000 distinct CDR3 sequences, with roughly a quarter observed a single time. Concerning this clonotype itself: Its matching antigen is unknown.

Findings and limits, study-wide: From surviving recipient T cells and thymic progenitors came the high day-60 TCRbeta diversity observed in some patients.

The receptor comes from a boy younger than two with Wiskott-Aldrich syndrome, due to receive a stem cell transplant. The V and J genes are TRBV20-1 and TRBJ2-7; D unresolved. This sample comprised PBMCs, obtained before TCRalphabeta/CD19-depleted stem cell transplant. CDR3 in DNA: TGCAGTGCTAGAGATCGGGTAGCACGGGTCTACGAGCAGTACTTC. The encoded protein is CSARDRVARVYEQYF.